The next 32 T cell receptor beta chains were all read from a single sample in a study of cytomegalovirus exposure and HLA in healthy donors. Primers: 60 Vbeta forward and 13 Jbeta reverse. Assay used: immunoSEQ multiplex PCR; TCRdb lists only in-frame clones, some missing. Here the sample spans roughly 110,000 clones, under 70% being singletons. Input material: PBMCs. The receptors come from a man aged 18 to 29 in good health and CMV-seropositive.

This clone showed up just a few times. The J gene is TRBJ2-7, the V gene TRBV11-2; possibly TRBD2 for D (5 bases). Trimming pared 0 bases from V and 2 bases from J, leaving 11 bases between. The CDR3 is made up of 15 amino acids. Germline CDR1 and CDR2: SGHAT and FQNNGV. CDR3 in amino acids: CASSLERAETYEQYF. The CDR3 coding sequence is TGTGCCAGCAGCTTAGAGAGGGCCGAAACCTACGAGCAGTACTTC.

The chain combines TRBV14 with TRBJ2-2; 10 bases align to TRBD2. The CDR3 has 15 amino acids. Germline V lookup: CDR1 SGHDN, CDR2 FVKESK. V shed 0 bases and J 13 bases; nucleotides not matched to a gene: 8. The CDR3 sequence: CASSQDAASGGSLFF. For the CDR3, the DNA is TGTGCCAGCAGCCAAGATGCGGCTAGCGGGGGTTCGCTGTTTTTT. Based on the CDR3 plus reference TRBV14 and TRBJ2-2, the full variable domain is EAGVTQFPSHSVIEKGQTVTLRCDPISGHDNLYWYRRVMGKEIKFLLHFVKESKQDESGMPNNRFLAERTGGTYSTLKVQPAELEDSGVYFCASSQDAASGGSLFFGEGSRLTVL.

The chain carries TRBV4-1 and TRBJ2-5; 8 bases are shared with TRBD1. This CDR3 has 15 residues. Germline V gene sequence: CDR1 MGHRA, CDR2 YSYEKL. The V segment lost 3 bases and the J segment 3 bases; nucleotides outside the gene matches: 6. The CDR3 DNA follows: TGCGCCAGCAGCCAGATGACAGGGGAGAAAGAGACCCAGTACTTC. Its translation: CASSQMTGEKETQYF.

This clone was found a few times. J is TRBJ1-1 and V is TRBV28; 8 positions agree with TRBD1. Trimming removed 6 bases from V and 3 bases from J; junction bases left unmatched: 3. This CDR3 comprises 13 residues. From germline, CDR1 is MDHEN and CDR2 SYDVKM. CDR3 bases: TGTGCCAGCAGACTACAGGGGGACACTGAAGCTTTCTTT. This gives the protein CASRLQGDTEAFF.

V gene TRBV28 combines with J gene TRBJ2-1; TRBD2 matches at 13 bases. The trim removed 5 bases at V and 7 bases at J, leaving 11 bases unmatched. CDR1 and CDR2 from the germline V gene are MDHEN and SYDVKM. This CDR3 has 17 residues. DNA of the CDR3: TGTGCCAGCAGTCGTCAACTAGCGGGGGGGCTTGGGAATGAGCAGTTCTTC. This codes for CASSRQLAGGLGNEQFF. The complete variable domain, with remaining parts taken from reference TRBV28 and TRBJ2-1, reads DVKVTQSSRYLVKRTGEKVFLECVQDMDHENMFWYRQDPGLGLRLIYFSYDVKMKEKGDIPEGYSVSREKKERFSLILESASTNQTSMYLCASSRQLAGGLGNEQFFGPGTRLTVL.

The chain has TRBV5-1 and TRBJ1-2; D perhaps matches TRBD1 (5 bases). Germline V gene data show CDR1 as SGHRS and CDR2 as YFSETQ. V lost 4 bases and J lost 2, with 15 bases in between. The CDR3 covers 15 residues. The CDR3 DNA sequence: TGCGCCAGCAGCCTTGGCGGTTCAGGGAACTATGGCTACACCTTC. It yields the protein CASSLGGSGNYGYTF.

This chain uses TRBV2 with TRBJ1-1; no firm D call. The CDR3 contains 11 residues. Trimming shortened V by 5 bases and J by 6 bases, and 7 bases separated the two germline ends. The germline V gene encodes CDR1 SNHLY and CDR2 FYNNEI. The CDR3 protein is CASSMRAEAFF. In DNA, the CDR3 is TGTGCCAGCAGTATGAGGGCTGAAGCTTTCTTT.

This clone was recorded a few times. Additional DNA sequences in this sample encode the identical CDR3. This rearrangement joins TRBV6-5 to TRBJ1-2, with a weak D call TRBD1 (5 bases). Germline CDR1 reads MNHEY; CDR2 reads SVGAGI. V was shortened by 6 bases and J by 8 bases, with 16 bases between the two germline ends. This CDR3 contains 13 residues. CDR3 in amino acids: CASRGQGPRGYTF. The CDR3 DNA follows: TGTGCCAGCAGGGGCCAGGGTCCCCGGGGCTACACCTTC.

The chain links TRBV19 to TRBJ1-3; D possibly corresponds to TRBD1 (6 bases). The germline gives CDR1 LNHDA, CDR2 SQIVND (reference sequence). V was clipped by 4 bases and J by 2 bases, with 9 bases between them. This CDR3 is built from 14 residues. The CDR3 nucleotides read TGTGCCAGTAGTACCGGGACAACTGGAAACACCATATATTTT. This sequence encodes CASSTGTTGNTIYF. The full variable domain, rest sourced from reference TRBV19 and TRBJ1-3, is DGGITQSPKYLFRKEGQNVTLSCEQNLNHDAMYWYRQDPGQGLRLIYYSQIVNDFQKGDIAEGYSVSREKKESFPLTVTSAQKNPTAFYLCASSTGTTGNTIYFGEGSWLTVV.

The V call is TRBV7-9, the J call TRBJ2-7; D is uncertain. CDR3 length: 13 residues. CDR1 and CDR2 from the germline V gene are SEHNR and FQNEAQ (reference sequence). The ends were cut back, 4 bases at V and 4 bases at J, with 11 bases in the middle. The CDR3 nucleotides are TGTGCCAGCAGCTCCCGAACATCTTACGAGCAGTACTTC. Amino acids: CASSSRTSYEQYF. Complete variable domain (other parts from reference TRBV7-9 and TRBJ2-7): DTGVSQNPRHKITKRGQNVTFRCDPISEHNRLYWYRQTLGQGPEFLTYFQNEAQLEKSRLLSDRFSAERPKGSFSTLEIQRTEQGDSAMYLCASSSRTSYEQYFGPGTRLTVT.

The chain is built from TRBV2 and TRBJ1-4; TRBD1 is a possible D gene (6 bases). This CDR3 spans 11 amino acids. In germline, CDR1 is SNHLY, CDR2 FYNNEI. V was cut by 5 bases and J by 13 bases, with 11 bases left in between. The CDR3 here is CASSLGQLLFF. In DNA, the CDR3 is TGTGCCAGCAGTCTCGGACAGTTACTGTTTTTT. The full variable domain, its missing parts supplied by reference TRBV2 and TRBJ1-4, is EPEVTQTPSHQVTQMGQEVILRCVPISNHLYFYWYRQILGQKVEFLVSFYNNEISEKSEIFDDQFSVERPDGSNFTLKIRSTKLEDSAMYFCASSLGQLLFFGSGTQLSVL.

The gene calls are TRBV27 and TRBJ2-2; possible D gene TRBD1, 5 bases. The CDR3 spans 16 residues. Germline values: CDR1 MNHEY, CDR2 SMNVEV (reference sequence). Trimming took 6 bases from V and 4 from J, leaving 18 bases between them. CDR3 coding DNA: TGTGCCAGCAGCTCTCCTAGGGGATCTCGCACCGGGGAGCTGTTTTTT. It encodes CASSSPRGSRTGELFF.

This clone appeared a few times. One end of the junction does not line up with germline, which may come from a read error. This sequence joins TRBV5-6 and TRBJ1-5, with no clear D. This CDR3 comprises 15 residues. In germline, CDR1 is SGHDT, CDR2 YYEEEE. The CDR3 DNA follows: TGTGCCAGCAGCTTCTTCTCGGGGAGGGATCAGGCCCAGCATTTT. Its translation is CASSFFSGRDQAQHF.

J is TRBJ1-1 and V is TRBV5-1; D may be TRBD1 (6 bases). The germline V gene encodes CDR1 SGHRS and CDR2 YFSETQ. V was clipped by 4 bases and J by 5 bases, with 18 bases between them. The CDR3 runs 15 residues. As DNA, the CDR3 is TGCGCCAGCAGCGACTACAGAGGGGGGGCAACTGAAGCTTTCTTT. Amino acids: CASSDYRGGATEAFF. The whole variable domain, remainder taken from reference TRBV5-1 and TRBJ1-1, is KAGVTQTPRYLIKTRGQQVTLSCSPISGHRSVSWYQQTPGQGLQFLFEYFSETQRNKGNFPGRFSGRQFSNSRSEMNVSTLELGDSALYLCASSDYRGGATEAFFGQGTRLTVV.

This rearrangement joins TRBV2 to TRBJ2-5, with D unresolved. Germline V gene data show CDR1 as SNHLY and CDR2 as FYNNEI. Trimming left V 6 bases short and J 4 bases short, with 12 bases between. The CDR3 consists of 13 residues. This chain's CDR3 is CASSPSVGETQYF. CDR3 DNA sequence: TGTGCCAGCAGCCCTAGTGTAGGAGAGACCCAGTACTTC.

The V and J genes are TRBV5-1 and TRBJ1-2, with D maybe TRBD1 (6 bases). The CDR3 runs 16 residues. Trimming removed 4 bases at V and 4 bases at J, with 20 bases between. Germline lookup yields CDR1 SGHRS and CDR2 YFSETQ. The chain's CDR3 is CASSREEVGHFYGYTF. The CDR3, as DNA: TGCGCCAGCAGCCGGGAGGAGGTGGGACACTTCTATGGCTACACCTTC.

This clone was seen a few times. The rearrangement uses TRBV5-4 and TRBJ2-3; 7 nucleotides match TRBD1. Per germline, CDR1 SGHNT and CDR2 YYREEE (reference sequence). V was clipped by 4 bases and J by 6 bases; unmatched bases: 8. The CDR3 has 14 amino acids. The CDR3 DNA follows: TGTGCCAGCAGCCACGGACAGGTTTGGGATACGCAGTATTTT. Amino acid sequence: CASSHGQVWDTQYF.

The V call is TRBV6-1, the J call TRBJ1-1, with TRBD1 identical over 8 bases. The CDR3 has 14 residues. The germline V gene has CDR1 MNHNS and CDR2 SASEGT. The V segment lost 7 bases and the J segment 1 base; nucleotides outside the gene matches: 5. CDR3 nucleotide sequence: TGTGCCAGCACCTCGACAGGGGCGAACACTGAAGCTTTCTTT. Amino acid sequence: CASTSTGANTEAFF.

The V call is TRBV27, the J call TRBJ1-1; the D gene is possibly TRBD1 (6 bases). The CDR3 extends over 16 amino acids. Trimming pared 5 bases from V and 1 base from J, leaving 17 bases between. Germline V gene sequence: CDR1 MNHEY, CDR2 SMNVEV (reference sequence). CDR3 in DNA: TGTGCCAGCAGTCCAAACACCTTGACAGGGAACACTGAAGCTTTCTTT. This sequence encodes CASSPNTLTGNTEAFF.

The V call is TRBV18, the J call TRBJ2-1, with 8 bases that match TRBD1. V lost 8 bases, J lost 4 bases, and 7 bases stayed unmatched. CDR1 and CDR2 from the germline V gene are KGHSH and LQKENI. CDR3 length: 14 residues. The CDR3 DNA sequence: TGTGCCAGCGCAAGACAGGGGCCTTACAATGAGCAGTTCTTC. This gives the protein CASARQGPYNEQFF.

The chain has TRBV7-2 and TRBJ2-3; perhaps TRBD1 as D (6 bases). Trimming shortened V by 1 base and J by 3 bases, and 14 bases separated the two germline ends. The CDR3 runs 16 residues. From germline, CDR1 is SGHTA and CDR2 FQGNSA. For the CDR3, the DNA is TGTGCCAGCAGCTTAGGGTACAGGGCTGGAACAGATACGCAGTATTTT. As protein: CASSLGYRAGTDTQYF.

The chain joins TRBV9 to TRBJ2-5; D is unresolved. CDR3 size: 15 residues. V shed 0 bases and J shed 2 bases, with 11 bases lying between them. Germline CDR1 SGDLS, CDR2 YYNGEE. The CDR3 reads CASSVGSRLQETQYF. The CDR3 bases are TGTGCCAGCAGCGTAGGTTCCCGTTTACAAGAGACCCAGTACTTC.

The chain combines TRBV5-1 with TRBJ2-3, with unresolved D. V was clipped by 4 bases and J by 4 bases, with 10 bases between them. The CDR3 sequence is 13 residues long. Germline V gene sequence: CDR1 SGHRS, CDR2 YFSETQ. CDR3 region: CASSPRGADTQYF. In nucleotides, the CDR3 is TGCGCCAGCAGCCCCAGAGGAGCAGATACGCAGTATTTT.

This clone was counted only a few times. This same CDR3 is encoded by further DNA sequences in the sample. The V call is TRBV29-1, the J call TRBJ2-2; 10 bases align to TRBD1. The germline V gene has CDR1 SQVTM and CDR2 ANQGSEA. The CDR3 sequence is 14 residues long. Losses at the gene ends were 6 bases for V and 1 base for J; bases not matched to a gene: 2. CDR3 sequence: CSVGDRGNTGELFF. The CDR3 bases are TGCAGCGTCGGGGACAGGGGGAACACCGGGGAGCTGTTTTTT.

V is TRBV18 and J is TRBJ2-3; no clear D gene. With 2 bases removed from V and 6 bases from J, the gap between germline ends came to 3 bases. The CDR3 has 11 residues. Germline CDR1 and CDR2: KGHSH and LQKENI. The CDR3 reads CASSPADTQYF. DNA of the CDR3: TGTGCCAGCTCACCAGCGGATACGCAGTATTTT.

The genes are TRBV29-1 and TRBJ1-2, with D possibly TRBD1 on 6 matching bases. V shed 4 bases and J shed 4 bases, with 16 bases lying between them. Germline V gene lookup returns CDR1 SQVTM and CDR2 ANQGSEA. The CDR3 has 14 amino acids. CDR3 protein: CSVVSGGLGYGYTF. CDR3 bases: TGCAGCGTTGTATCTGGGGGCCTCGGCTATGGCTACACCTTC.

The table lists this clone with a few counts. The rearrangement uses TRBV29-1 and TRBJ1-2; a possible D gene is TRBD1 (6 bases). Trimming took 5 bases from V and 4 from J, leaving 14 bases between them. CDR3 length: 13 amino acids. In germline, CDR1 is SQVTM, CDR2 ANQGSEA. CDR3 in amino acids: CSVSPTGSYGYTF. The CDR3 DNA sequence: TGCAGCGTTTCCCCGACAGGATCCTATGGCTACACCTTC.

The chain carries TRBV5-6 and TRBJ2-2; 11 nucleotides match TRBD1. The CDR3 sequence is 16 residues long. Germline CDR1 and CDR2: SGHDT and YYEEEE. The junction had 6 bases not matched to a gene; V was cut back by 4 bases and J by 4 bases. The CDR3 sequence: CASSGDRGVSTGELFF. For the CDR3, the DNA is TGTGCCAGCAGCGGGGACAGGGGGGTTAGCACCGGGGAGCTGTTTTTT.

The V and J genes are TRBV2 and TRBJ1-5; the D is unclear. The germline gives CDR1 SNHLY, CDR2 FYNNEI. Trimming removed 6 bases at V and 5 bases at J, with 8 bases between. This CDR3 spans 12 amino acids. CDR3 protein: CASSPTHQPQHF. The CDR3 DNA is TGTGCCAGCAGCCCGACTCATCAGCCCCAGCATTTT.

In regard to this clone: Germline is not matched at one junction end, which may reflect a read error. The CDR3 coding sequence is TGCAGCGTTGATCGAGACAGGTCTGGGTTTTTT. Protein sequence: CSVDRDRSGFF. V and J are TRBV29-1 and TRBJ2-3, with TRBD1 as a possible D gene (6 bases). Per germline, CDR1 SQVTM and CDR2 ANQGSEA. This CDR3 region has 11 residues.

This clone has just a few counts. The chain couples TRBV6-4 to TRBJ1-5; 9 nucleotides match TRBD1. The CDR3 extends over 14 amino acids. Germline trimming cut 3 bases from V and 4 bases from J; bases unmatched to any gene: 1. Germline V gene sequence: CDR1 MRHNA, CDR2 SNTAGT. CDR3 in DNA: TGTGCCAGCAGTGAGGGACAGGGAAATCAGCCCCAGCATTTT. Translated: CASSEGQGNQPQHF.

The genes are TRBV6-1 and TRBJ1-4, with TRBD1 matching 7 bases. The CDR3 contains 15 residues. J gave up 2 bases and V 2 bases, and 2 bases lay outside the gene matches. Germline V gene data show CDR1 as MNHNS and CDR2 as SASEGT. In DNA, the CDR3 is TGTGCCAGCAGTGAACCAGGGGGGACTAATGAAAAACTGTTTTTT. Translated: CASSEPGGTNEKLFF.